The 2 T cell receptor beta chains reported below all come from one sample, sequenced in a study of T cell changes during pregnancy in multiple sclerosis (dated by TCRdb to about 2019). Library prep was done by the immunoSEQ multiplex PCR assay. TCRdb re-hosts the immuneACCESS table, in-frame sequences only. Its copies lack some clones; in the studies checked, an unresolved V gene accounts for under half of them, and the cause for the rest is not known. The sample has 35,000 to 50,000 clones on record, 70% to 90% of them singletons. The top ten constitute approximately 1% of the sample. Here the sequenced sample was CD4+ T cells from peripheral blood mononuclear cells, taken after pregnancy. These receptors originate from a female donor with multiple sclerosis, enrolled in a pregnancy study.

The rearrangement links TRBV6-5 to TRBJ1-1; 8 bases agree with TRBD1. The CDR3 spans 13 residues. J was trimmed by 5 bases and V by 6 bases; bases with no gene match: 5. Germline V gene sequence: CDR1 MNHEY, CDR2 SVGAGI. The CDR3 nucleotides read TGTGCCAGCAGCCTCAGGGGGCGAACTGAAGCTTTCTTT. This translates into CASSLRGRTEAFF.

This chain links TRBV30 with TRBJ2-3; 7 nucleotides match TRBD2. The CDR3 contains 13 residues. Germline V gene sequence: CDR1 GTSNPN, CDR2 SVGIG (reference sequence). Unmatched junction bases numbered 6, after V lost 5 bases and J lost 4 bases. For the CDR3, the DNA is TGTGCCTGGGACGGCGGGAGTTCAGATACGCAGTATTTT. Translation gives CAWDGGSSDTQYF. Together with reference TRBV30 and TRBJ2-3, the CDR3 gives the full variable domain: SQTIHQWPATLVQPVGSPLSLECTVEGTSNPNLYWYRQAAGRGLQLLFYSVGIGQISSEVPQNLSASRPQDRQFILSSKKLLLSDSGFYLCAWDGGSSDTQYFGPGTRLTVL.